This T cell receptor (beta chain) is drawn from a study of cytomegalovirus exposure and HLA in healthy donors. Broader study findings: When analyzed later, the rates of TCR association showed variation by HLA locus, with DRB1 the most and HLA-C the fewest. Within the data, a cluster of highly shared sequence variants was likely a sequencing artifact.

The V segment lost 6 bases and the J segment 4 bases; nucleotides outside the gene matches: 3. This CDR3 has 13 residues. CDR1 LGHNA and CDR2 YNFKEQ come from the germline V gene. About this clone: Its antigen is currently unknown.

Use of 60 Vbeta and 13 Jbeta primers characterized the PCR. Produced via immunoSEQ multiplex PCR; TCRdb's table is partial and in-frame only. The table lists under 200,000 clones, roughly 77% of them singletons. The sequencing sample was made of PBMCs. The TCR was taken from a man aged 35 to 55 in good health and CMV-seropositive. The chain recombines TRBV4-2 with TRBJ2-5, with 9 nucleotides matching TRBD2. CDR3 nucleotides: TGTGCCAGCAGTCAGACTAGCGGAGAGACCCAGTACTTC. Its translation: CASSQTSGETQYF.